This T cell receptor beta chain was sequenced during a study of cytomegalovirus exposure and HLA in healthy donors. General study findings and limits: First-cohort TCR clusters tended to co-occur in the 120 or so validation repertoires, a later analysis found.

As concerns this clone: Its antigen is not identified.

Profiling relied on immunoSEQ multiplex PCR, and the TCRdb table lists in-frame clones only, not all of them. Here the sample spans roughly 200,000 clones, roughly three quarters being singletons. The receptor was isolated from a woman in her twenties or thirties in good health and CMV-seronegative. Sample: PBMCs.

The DNA for the CDR3 is TGCGCCAGCAAAATCTCCAACGGACAGGGTACTGAAGCTTTCTTT. It yields the protein CASKISNGQGTEAFF. The rearrangement uses TRBV5-1 and TRBJ1-1; TRBD1 matches at 8 bases. Per germline, CDR1 SGHRS and CDR2 YFSETQ. The CDR3 is 15 residues long. V lost 6 bases to trimming and J lost 5 bases; unmatched junction nucleotides: 12.